This T cell receptor beta chain came from a study of tumor-infiltrating lymphocytes in primary liver carcinoma. Starting material for RNA and DNA co-extraction consisted of roughly 19-34 mg of unsorted bulk tissue. Production of TCR beta cDNA used roughly 500 ng total RNA together with a constant-region primer. Amplification in three nested multiplex PCR rounds with slightly modified ARM-PCR gave rise to TCR beta libraries. TRBV1-TRBV30 forward primers and a C-beta reverse primer were used in the first two PCR rounds, which each ran for around 11 cycles. TCRdb passed the multiplex PCR reads through MiXCR, listing each CDR3 protein once. The sample has approximately 92,000 distinct CDR3 sequences, almost 70% seen once. There are 14 residues in the CDR3. In germline, CDR1 is SGHAT, CDR2 FQNNGV. This clonotype appeared a single time. Sequence at one end of the junction differs from germline and may be a read error.

V usage is TRBV11-2 and J usage is TRBJ2-1, with 7 bases matching TRBD1. The sample taken for sequencing was liver tumor tissue from sampling region 5. Subset denoted: tumor region T5, tumor centre. This receptor was identified in a woman aged 55-70 years with primary liver carcinoma and hepatitis B virus infection. The CDR3 region is CASSLGSNRGERFF. DNA of the CDR3: TGTGCCAGCAGCTTAGGGTCTAACAGGGGTGAGCGGTTCTTC. Supplemented by reference TRBV11-2 and TRBJ2-1, the full variable domain reads EAGVAQSPRYKIIEKRQSVAFWCNPISGHATLYWYQQILGQGPKLLIQFQNNGVVDDSQLPKDRFSAERLKGVDSTLKIQPAKLEDSAVYLCASSLGSNRGERFFGPGTRLTVL.